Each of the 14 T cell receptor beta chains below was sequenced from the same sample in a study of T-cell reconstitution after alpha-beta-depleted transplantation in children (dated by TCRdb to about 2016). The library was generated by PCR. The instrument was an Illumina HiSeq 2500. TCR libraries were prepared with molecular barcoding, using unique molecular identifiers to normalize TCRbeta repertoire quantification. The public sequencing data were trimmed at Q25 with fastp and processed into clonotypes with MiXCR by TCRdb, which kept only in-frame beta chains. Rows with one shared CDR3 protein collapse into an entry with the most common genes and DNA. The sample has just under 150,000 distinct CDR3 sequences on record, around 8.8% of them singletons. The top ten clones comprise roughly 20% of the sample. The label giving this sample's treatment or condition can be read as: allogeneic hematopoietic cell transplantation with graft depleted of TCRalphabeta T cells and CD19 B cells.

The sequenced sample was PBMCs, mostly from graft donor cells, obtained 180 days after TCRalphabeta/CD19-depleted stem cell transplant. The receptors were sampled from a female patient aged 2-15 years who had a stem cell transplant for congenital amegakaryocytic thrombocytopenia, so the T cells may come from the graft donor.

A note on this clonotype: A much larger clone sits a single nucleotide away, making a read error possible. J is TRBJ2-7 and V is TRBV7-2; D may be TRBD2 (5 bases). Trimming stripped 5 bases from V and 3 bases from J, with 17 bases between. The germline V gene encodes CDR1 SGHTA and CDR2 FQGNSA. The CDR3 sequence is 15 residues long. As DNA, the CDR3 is TGTGCCAGCAGCATTCTTGGGAGAGCGGTCTACGAGCAGTACTTC. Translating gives CASSILGRAVYEQYF.

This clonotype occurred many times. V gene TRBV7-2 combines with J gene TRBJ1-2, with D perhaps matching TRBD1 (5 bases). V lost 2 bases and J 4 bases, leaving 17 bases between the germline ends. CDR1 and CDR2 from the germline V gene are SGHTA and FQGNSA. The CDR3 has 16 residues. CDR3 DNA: TGTGCCAGCAGCTTATCCCAGGGCCGCTTGGCCTATGGCTACACCTTC. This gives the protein CASSLSQGRLAYGYTF.

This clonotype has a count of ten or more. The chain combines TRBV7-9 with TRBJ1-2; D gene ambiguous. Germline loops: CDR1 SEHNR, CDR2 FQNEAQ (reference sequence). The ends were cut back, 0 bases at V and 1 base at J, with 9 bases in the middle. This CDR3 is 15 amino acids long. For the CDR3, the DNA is TGTGCCAGCAGCTTAGCGGCAGCCGGTAACTATGGCTACACCTTC. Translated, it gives CASSLAAAGNYGYTF.

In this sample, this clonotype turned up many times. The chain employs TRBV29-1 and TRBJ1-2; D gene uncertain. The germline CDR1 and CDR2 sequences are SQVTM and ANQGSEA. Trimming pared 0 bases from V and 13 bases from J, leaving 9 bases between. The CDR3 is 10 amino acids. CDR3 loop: CSVEDLSPTF. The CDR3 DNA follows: TGCAGCGTTGAAGATCTTTCCCCCACCTTC.

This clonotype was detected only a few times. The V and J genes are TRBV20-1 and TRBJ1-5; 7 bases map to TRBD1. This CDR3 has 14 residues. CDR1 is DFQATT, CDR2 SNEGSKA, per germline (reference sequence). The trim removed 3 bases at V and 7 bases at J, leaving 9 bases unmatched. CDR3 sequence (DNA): TGCAGTGCTAGGATGACAGGGACTTTCCAGCCCCAGCATTTT. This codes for CSARMTGTFQPQHF.

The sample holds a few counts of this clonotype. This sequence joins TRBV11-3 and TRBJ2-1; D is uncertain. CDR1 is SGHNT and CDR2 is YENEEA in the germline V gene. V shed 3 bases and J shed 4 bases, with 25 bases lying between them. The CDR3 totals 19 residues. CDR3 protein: CASSFIQTLGRPLYNEQFF. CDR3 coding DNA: TGTGCCAGCAGCTTCATCCAAACCTTGGGCAGGCCCCTTTACAATGAGCAGTTCTTC.

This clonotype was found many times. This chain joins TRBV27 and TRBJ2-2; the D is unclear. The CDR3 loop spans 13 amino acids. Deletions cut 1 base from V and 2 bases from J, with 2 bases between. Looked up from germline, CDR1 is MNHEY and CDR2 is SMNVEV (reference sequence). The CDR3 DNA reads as TGTGCCAGCAGTTTATATAACACCGGGGAGCTGTTTTTT. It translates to CASSLYNTGELFF.

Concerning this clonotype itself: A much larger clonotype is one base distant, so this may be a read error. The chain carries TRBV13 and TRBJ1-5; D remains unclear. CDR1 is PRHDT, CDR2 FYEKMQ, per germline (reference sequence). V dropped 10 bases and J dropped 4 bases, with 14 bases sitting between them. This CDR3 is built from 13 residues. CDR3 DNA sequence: TGTGCCATCATGGTAAGGACTAATCAGCCCCAGCATTTT. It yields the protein CAIMVRTNQPQHF.

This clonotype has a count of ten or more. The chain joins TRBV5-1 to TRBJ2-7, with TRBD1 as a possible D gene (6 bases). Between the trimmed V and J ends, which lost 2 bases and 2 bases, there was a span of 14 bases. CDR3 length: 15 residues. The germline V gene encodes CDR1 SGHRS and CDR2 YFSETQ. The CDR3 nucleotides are TGCGCCAGCAGCTTAACGGGACACGGTGCCTACGAGCAGTACTTC. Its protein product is CASSLTGHGAYEQYF.

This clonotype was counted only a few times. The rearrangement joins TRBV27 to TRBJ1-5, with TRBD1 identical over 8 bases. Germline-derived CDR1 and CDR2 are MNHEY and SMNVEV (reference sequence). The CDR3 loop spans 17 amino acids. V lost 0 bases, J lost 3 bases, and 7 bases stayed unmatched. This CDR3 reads CASSLSGRGQDNQPQHF. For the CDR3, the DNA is TGTGCCAGCAGTTTATCGGGCAGGGGGCAAGACAATCAGCCCCAGCATTTT.

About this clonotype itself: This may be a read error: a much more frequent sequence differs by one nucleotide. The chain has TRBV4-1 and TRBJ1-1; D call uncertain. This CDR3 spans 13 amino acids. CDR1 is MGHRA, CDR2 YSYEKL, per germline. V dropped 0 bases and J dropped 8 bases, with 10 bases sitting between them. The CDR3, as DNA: TGCGCCAGCAGCCAAGATCCCGGCAGGGAAGCTTTCTTT. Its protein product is CASSQDPGREAFF.

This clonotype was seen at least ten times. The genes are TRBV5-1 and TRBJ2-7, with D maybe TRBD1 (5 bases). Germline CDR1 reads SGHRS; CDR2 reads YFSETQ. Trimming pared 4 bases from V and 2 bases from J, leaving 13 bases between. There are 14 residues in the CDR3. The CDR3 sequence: CASSGRTLPYEQYF. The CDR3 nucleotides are TGCGCCAGCAGCGGGCGGACATTGCCCTACGAGCAGTACTTC.

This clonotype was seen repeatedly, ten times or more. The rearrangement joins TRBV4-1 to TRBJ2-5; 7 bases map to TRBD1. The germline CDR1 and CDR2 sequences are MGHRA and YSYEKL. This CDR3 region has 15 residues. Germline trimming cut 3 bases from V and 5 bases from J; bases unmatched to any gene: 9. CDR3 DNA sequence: TGCGCCAGCAGCCAGCTACCGACAGGGTGGGAGACCCAGTACTTC. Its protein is CASSQLPTGWETQYF.

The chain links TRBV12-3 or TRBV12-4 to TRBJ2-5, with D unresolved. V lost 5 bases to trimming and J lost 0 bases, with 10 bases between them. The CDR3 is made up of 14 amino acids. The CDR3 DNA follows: TGTGCCAGCAGTCCCCCGTGGAACCAAGAGACCCAGTACTTC. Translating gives CASSPPWNQETQYF.